The subject of this entry is one T cell receptor beta chain. The repertoire was sequenced with immunoSEQ multiplex PCR; TCRdb's copy has only in-frame clones and lacks some. Here the sample spans 240,000 or so clones, roughly 79% being singletons. This record belongs to a study of blood T cell repertoires in COVID-19. CDR3 length equals 13 residues. The V gene's germline CDR1 is GTSNPN and CDR2 SVGIG (reference sequence). V dropped 4 bases and J dropped 2 bases, with 9 bases sitting between them. Seattle researchers signed up patients amid active infection and tracked them longitudinally. The V and J genes are TRBV30 and TRBJ2-1, with D possibly matching TRBD2 (5 bases). The TCR originated in a woman of 80 years or more with COVID-19, enrolled during active disease. Sequenced input: peripheral blood. The CDR3 nucleotides are TGTGCCTGGACGGAGGCTGCCTACAATGAGCAGTTCTTC. It yields the protein CAWTEAAYNEQFF.